This is a list of T cell receptor beta chains from one sample in a study of blood T cells in healthy people across ages. MiXCR was run by TCRdb on the 5' RACE reads, yielding one entry per CDR3 protein. The table has about 640,000 distinct CDR3 sequences, approximately 50% seen once; the top ten hold 30% to 40%. The sample was blood. The receptors here all came from a man aged 60-69 years in good health. The CDR3 runs from the conserved cysteine through the conserved F or W. A D gene is named only where the DNA matches it firmly. Rows may omit the clone size; those that give it use once, few, many or a size class.

d_call: -; v_call: TRBV3-1; j_call: TRBJ2-3; clone_size: few; cdr3_aa: CASSAGNSDTQYF; cdr3_nt: TGTGCCAGCAGCGCAGGGAACTCAGATACGCAGTATTTT
d_call: TRBD2; v_call: TRBV20-1; j_call: TRBJ2-7; clone_size: few; cdr3_aa: CSAFRPGGYEQYF; cdr3_nt: TGCAGTGCCTTTCGCCCGGGGGGCTACGAGCAGTACTTC
d_call: -; v_call: TRBV6-6; j_call: TRBJ2-5; clone_size: few; cdr3_aa: CASSYSKETQYF; cdr3_nt: TGTGCCAGCAGTTACTCGAAAGAGACCCAGTACTTC
d_call: TRBD1; v_call: TRBV6-6; j_call: TRBJ2-3; clone_size: -; cdr3_aa: CASSYGRGISADTQYF; cdr3_nt: TGTGCCAGCAGTTACGGCAGGGGGATATCGGCAGATACGCAGTATTTT
d_call: -; v_call: TRBV7-9; j_call: TRBJ2-3; clone_size: -; cdr3_aa: CASSLTTGTDTQYF; cdr3_nt: TGTGCCAGCAGCCTGACCACGGGCACAGATACGCAGTATTTT
d_call: -; v_call: TRBV7-8; j_call: TRBJ2-7; clone_size: many; cdr3_aa: CASSLYGSSYEQYF; cdr3_nt: TGTGCCAGCAGCTTATACGGTAGCTCCTACGAGCAGTACTTC
d_call: -; v_call: TRBV20-1; j_call: TRBJ2-5; clone_size: -; cdr3_aa: CSVREKETQYF; cdr3_nt: TGCAGTGTACGGGAGAAAGAGACCCAGTACTTC
d_call: -; v_call: TRBV5-1; j_call: TRBJ2-2; clone_size: -; cdr3_aa: CASSLLATGELFF; cdr3_nt: TGCGCCAGCAGCCTCCTTGCCACCGGGGAGCTGTTTTTT
d_call: TRBD1; v_call: TRBV5-1; j_call: TRBJ2-1; clone_size: -; cdr3_aa: CASSPWTGDEQFF; cdr3_nt: TGCGCCAGCAGCCCGTGGACAGGGGATGAGCAGTTCTTC
d_call: -; v_call: TRBV21-1; j_call: TRBJ2-7; clone_size: -; cdr3_aa: CASSKQGGYEQYF; cdr3_nt: TGTGCCAGCAGCAAACAGGGAGGCTACGAGCAGTACTTC
d_call: -; v_call: TRBV7-8; j_call: TRBJ2-7; clone_size: few; cdr3_aa: CASSRDGNGAEQYF; cdr3_nt: TGTGCCAGCAGCAGAGATGGTAACGGGGCCGAGCAGTACTTC
d_call: TRBD1; v_call: TRBV29-1; j_call: TRBJ1-2; clone_size: few; cdr3_aa: CSVEGRGNYGYTF; cdr3_nt: TGCAGCGTTGAGGGCAGGGGGAACTATGGCTACACCTTC
d_call: -; v_call: TRBV4-1; j_call: TRBJ2-7; clone_size: -; cdr3_aa: CASRPGLSSYEQYF; cdr3_nt: TGCGCCAGCAGACCGGGACTCAGCTCCTACGAGCAGTACTTC
d_call: -; v_call: TRBV6-5; j_call: TRBJ2-5; clone_size: -; cdr3_aa: CASSYLPSGHEETQYF; cdr3_nt: TGTGCCAGCAGTTACCTTCCGTCGGGGCATGAAGAGACCCAGTACTTC
d_call: -; v_call: TRBV3-1; j_call: TRBJ1-5; clone_size: -; cdr3_aa: CASTRDNQPQHF; cdr3_nt: TGTGCCAGCACCCGGGACAATCAGCCCCAGCATTTT
d_call: -; v_call: TRBV6-5; j_call: TRBJ1-6; clone_size: -; cdr3_aa: CASSSTGFLGSYNSPLHF; cdr3_nt: TGTGCCAGCAGTTCTACAGGGTTTTTGGGGTCCTATAATTCACCCCTCCACTTT
d_call: -; v_call: TRBV20-1; j_call: TRBJ2-5; clone_size: once; cdr3_aa: CSARDRRGAPQETQYF; cdr3_nt: TGCAGTGCTAGAGATCGTCGGGGGGCCCCTCAAGAGACCCAGTACTTC
d_call: -; v_call: TRBV5-1; j_call: TRBJ1-1; clone_size: -; cdr3_aa: CASSLTGREGAEAFF; cdr3_nt: TGCGCCAGCAGCTTAACAGGCAGGGAAGGCGCTGAAGCTTTCTTT
d_call: TRBD2; v_call: TRBV12-3/TRBV12-4; j_call: TRBJ2-3; clone_size: few; cdr3_aa: CASSFERGVLFTDTQYF; cdr3_nt: TGTGCCAGCAGTTTCGAGCGGGGGGTCCTTTTCACAGATACGCAGTATTTT
d_call: -; v_call: TRBV4-2; j_call: TRBJ2-1; clone_size: -; cdr3_aa: CASSPRTLRSYNEQFF; cdr3_nt: TGTGCCAGCAGCCCGCGGACACTTCGCTCCTACAATGAGCAGTTCTTC
d_call: -; v_call: TRBV7-2; j_call: TRBJ1-5; clone_size: -; cdr3_aa: CASSLEAGSNQPQHF; cdr3_nt: TGTGCCAGCAGCTTAGAGGCAGGTTCAAATCAGCCCCAGCATTTT
d_call: -; v_call: TRBV6-6; j_call: TRBJ1-2; clone_size: -; cdr3_aa: CASSYGTRSYGYTF; cdr3_nt: TGTGCCAGCAGTTACGGAACCCGGAGTTATGGCTACACCTTC
d_call: TRBD1; v_call: TRBV6-1; j_call: TRBJ1-1; clone_size: -; cdr3_aa: CASSTYTGVVSNTEAFF; cdr3_nt: TGTGCCAGCAGTACCTATACAGGGGTGGTGTCAAACACTGAAGCTTTCTTT
d_call: -; v_call: TRBV4-1; j_call: TRBJ2-7; clone_size: -; cdr3_aa: CASSQEQQGYEQYF; cdr3_nt: TGCGCCAGCAGCCAGGAACAACAGGGTTACGAGCAGTACTTC
d_call: -; v_call: TRBV19; j_call: TRBJ1-2; clone_size: -; cdr3_aa: CAGSREQGAGYTF; cdr3_nt: TGTGCCGGTAGTAGGGAACAGGGTGCTGGCTACACCTTC
d_call: -; v_call: TRBV7-9; j_call: TRBJ1-4; clone_size: -; cdr3_aa: CASSLHMGTAEKLFF; cdr3_nt: TGTGCCAGCAGCTTACATATGGGAACGGCAGAAAAACTGTTTTTT
d_call: TRBD1; v_call: TRBV3-1; j_call: TRBJ1-2; clone_size: -; cdr3_aa: CASTPGEDRAYYGYTF; cdr3_nt: TGTGCCAGCACCCCCGGAGAGGACAGGGCCTACTATGGCTACACCTTC
d_call: TRBD1; v_call: TRBV7-2; j_call: TRBJ1-1; clone_size: few; cdr3_aa: CASSTGQGASEAFF; cdr3_nt: TGTGCCAGCAGCACAGGACAGGGGGCGTCTGAAGCTTTCTTT
d_call: TRBD1; v_call: TRBV7-2; j_call: TRBJ2-7; clone_size: -; cdr3_aa: CASQARTGRPYEQYF; cdr3_nt: TGTGCCAGCCAAGCAAGGACAGGGCGCCCCTACGAGCAGTACTTC
d_call: -; v_call: TRBV18; j_call: TRBJ1-1; clone_size: -; cdr3_aa: CASSRGGPEAFF; cdr3_nt: TGTGCCAGCTCAAGGGGGGGACCTGAAGCTTTCTTT
d_call: -; v_call: TRBV20-1; j_call: TRBJ1-4; clone_size: -; cdr3_aa: CSARKGRTNEKLFF; cdr3_nt: TGCAGTGCTCGAAAGGGGCGGACTAATGAAAAACTGTTTTTT
d_call: -; v_call: TRBV5-1; j_call: TRBJ2-3; clone_size: -; cdr3_aa: CASSISAATDTQYF; cdr3_nt: TGCGCCAGCAGCATCTCGGCGGCCACAGATACGCAGTATTTT
d_call: TRBD2; v_call: TRBV7-2; j_call: TRBJ2-3; clone_size: -; cdr3_aa: CASILSGGPRQFPRATDTQYF; cdr3_nt: TGTGCCAGCATCCTTAGCGGGGGACCCCGGCAATTTCCCCGGGCCACAGATACGCAGTATTTT
d_call: TRBD1; v_call: TRBV29-1; j_call: TRBJ2-3; clone_size: -; cdr3_aa: CSVDRSGGGSTDTQYF; cdr3_nt: TGCAGCGTTGATCGTTCAGGGGGCGGTAGTACAGATACGCAGTATTTT
d_call: -; v_call: TRBV6-1; j_call: TRBJ1-4; clone_size: once; cdr3_aa: CASSDTAATNEKLFF; cdr3_nt: TGTGCCAGCAGTGACACCGCTGCAACTAATGAAAAACTGTTTTTT
d_call: -; v_call: TRBV29-1; j_call: TRBJ2-5; clone_size: -; cdr3_aa: CSVASGWGQETQYF; cdr3_nt: TGCAGCGTTGCTAGTGGGTGGGGCCAAGAGACCCAGTACTTC
d_call: -; v_call: TRBV7-9; j_call: TRBJ2-7; clone_size: few; cdr3_aa: CASRDGSYEQYF; cdr3_nt: TGTGCCTCCCGGGACGGCTCCTACGAGCAGTACTTC
d_call: -; v_call: TRBV27; j_call: TRBJ1-2; clone_size: -; cdr3_aa: CASSHDGTGAGGYTF; cdr3_nt: TGTGCCAGCAGCCACGATGGAACAGGAGCGGGTGGCTACACCTTC
d_call: TRBD1; v_call: TRBV2; j_call: TRBJ1-6; clone_size: -; cdr3_aa: CASRNAAGQPNSPLHF; cdr3_nt: TGTGCCAGCAGAAACGCGGCGGGACAGCCCAATTCACCCCTCCACTTT
d_call: TRBD2; v_call: TRBV9; j_call: TRBJ2-1; clone_size: -; cdr3_aa: CASSVRGGEVNEQFF; cdr3_nt: TGTGCCAGCAGCGTACGGGGGGGCGAAGTCAATGAGCAGTTCTTC
d_call: TRBD1; v_call: TRBV5-1; j_call: TRBJ2-7; clone_size: once; cdr3_aa: CASSPGQQLKSSYEQYF; cdr3_nt: TGCGCCAGCAGCCCGGGACAGCAACTAAAGAGCTCCTACGAGCAGTACTTC
d_call: TRBD2; v_call: TRBV3-1; j_call: TRBJ2-7; clone_size: -; cdr3_aa: CAGSQGPSGTYEQYF; cdr3_nt: TGTGCCGGCAGCCAAGGCCCTAGCGGAACCTACGAGCAGTACTTC
d_call: TRBD2; v_call: TRBV20-1; j_call: TRBJ2-7; clone_size: -; cdr3_aa: CSAASSRRGAYEQYF; cdr3_nt: TGCAGTGCTGCCTCGAGCCGGCGGGGGGCCTACGAGCAGTACTTC
d_call: TRBD2; v_call: TRBV5-6; j_call: TRBJ2-1; clone_size: -; cdr3_aa: CASSFLLAGGNRYNEQFF; cdr3_nt: TGTGCCAGCAGCTTTCTACTAGCGGGGGGCAACCGCTACAATGAGCAGTTCTTC
d_call: -; v_call: TRBV4-1; j_call: TRBJ2-5; clone_size: -; cdr3_aa: CASSQRGSQETQYF; cdr3_nt: TGCGCCAGCAGCCAACGGGGTTCCCAAGAGACCCAGTACTTC
d_call: TRBD1; v_call: TRBV12-3/TRBV12-4; j_call: TRBJ2-5; clone_size: -; cdr3_aa: CASSRDRGLRGTQYF; cdr3_nt: TGTGCCAGCAGCCGGGACAGGGGGCTCCGAGGGACCCAGTACTTC
d_call: -; v_call: TRBV5-1; j_call: TRBJ2-5; clone_size: once; cdr3_aa: CASSIGGSQETQYF; cdr3_nt: TGCGCCAGCAGCATTGGTGGTTCTCAAGAGACCCAGTACTTC
d_call: -; v_call: TRBV7-2; j_call: TRBJ2-5; clone_size: -; cdr3_aa: CASSFPHQETQYF; cdr3_nt: TGTGCCAGCAGCTTCCCCCACCAAGAGACCCAGTACTTC
d_call: -; v_call: TRBV5-1; j_call: TRBJ1-2; clone_size: -; cdr3_aa: CASSWTPGGNYGYTF; cdr3_nt: TGCGCCAGCAGCTGGACCCCGGGAGGTAACTATGGCTACACCTTC